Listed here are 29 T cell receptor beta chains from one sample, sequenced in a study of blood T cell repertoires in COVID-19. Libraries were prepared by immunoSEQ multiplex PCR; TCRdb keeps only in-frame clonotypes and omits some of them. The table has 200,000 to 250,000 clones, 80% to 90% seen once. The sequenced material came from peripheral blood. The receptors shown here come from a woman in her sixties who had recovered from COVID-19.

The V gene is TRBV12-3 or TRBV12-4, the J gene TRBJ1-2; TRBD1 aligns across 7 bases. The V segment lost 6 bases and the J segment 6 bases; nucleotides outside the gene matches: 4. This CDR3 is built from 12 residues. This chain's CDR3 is CASSDGTDGYTF. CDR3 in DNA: TGTGCCAGCAGCGATGGGACAGATGGCTACACCTTC.

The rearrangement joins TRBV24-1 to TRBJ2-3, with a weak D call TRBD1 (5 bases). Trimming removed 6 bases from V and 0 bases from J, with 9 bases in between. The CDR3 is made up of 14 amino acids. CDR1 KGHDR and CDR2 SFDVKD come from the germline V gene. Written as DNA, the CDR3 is TGTGCCACCAGTTCCAACAGGAGCACAGATACGCAGTATTTT. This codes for CATSSNRSTDTQYF.

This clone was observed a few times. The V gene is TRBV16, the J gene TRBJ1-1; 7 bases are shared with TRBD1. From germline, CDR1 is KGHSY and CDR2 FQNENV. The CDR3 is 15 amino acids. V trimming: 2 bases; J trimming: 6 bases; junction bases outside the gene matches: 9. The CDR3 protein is CASSQGTGVHAEAFF. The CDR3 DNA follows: TGTGCCAGCAGCCAAGGCACAGGGGTCCATGCTGAAGCTTTCTTT.

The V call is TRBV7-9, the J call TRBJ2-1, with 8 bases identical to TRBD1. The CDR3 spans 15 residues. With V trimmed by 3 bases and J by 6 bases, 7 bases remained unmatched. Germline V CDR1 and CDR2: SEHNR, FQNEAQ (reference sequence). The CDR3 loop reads CASSFGQGAGNEQFF. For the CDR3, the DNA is TGTGCCAGCAGCTTCGGCCAGGGGGCTGGCAATGAGCAGTTCTTC.

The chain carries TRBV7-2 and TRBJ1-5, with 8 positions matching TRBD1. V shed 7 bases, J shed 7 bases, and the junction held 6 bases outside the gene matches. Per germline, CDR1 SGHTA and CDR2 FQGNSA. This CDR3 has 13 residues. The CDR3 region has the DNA TGTGCCAGCACCGGACAGGGTTACCAGCCCCAGCATTTT. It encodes CASTGQGYQPQHF.

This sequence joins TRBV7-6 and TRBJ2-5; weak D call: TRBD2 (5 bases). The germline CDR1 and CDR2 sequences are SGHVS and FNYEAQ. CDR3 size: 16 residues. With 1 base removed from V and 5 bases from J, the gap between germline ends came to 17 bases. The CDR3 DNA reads TGTGCCAGCAGCTTAGAAGGTAACGCCGGAGGCGAGACCCAGTACTTC. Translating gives CASSLEGNAGGETQYF.

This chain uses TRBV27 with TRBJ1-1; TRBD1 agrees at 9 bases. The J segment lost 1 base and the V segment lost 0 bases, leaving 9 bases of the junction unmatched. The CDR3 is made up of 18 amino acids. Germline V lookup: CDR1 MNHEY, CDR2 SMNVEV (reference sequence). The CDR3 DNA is TGTGCCAGCAGTTTATCCATGCTCACAGGGGGCAGGAACACTGAAGCTTTCTTT. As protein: CASSLSMLTGGRNTEAFF.

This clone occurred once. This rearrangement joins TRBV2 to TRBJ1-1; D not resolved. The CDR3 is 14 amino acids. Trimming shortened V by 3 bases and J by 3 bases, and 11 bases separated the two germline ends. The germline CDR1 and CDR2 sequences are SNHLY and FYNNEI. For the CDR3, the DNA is TGTGCCAGCAGTGATGAGGGTATGGACACTGAAGCTTTCTTT. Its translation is CASSDEGMDTEAFF.

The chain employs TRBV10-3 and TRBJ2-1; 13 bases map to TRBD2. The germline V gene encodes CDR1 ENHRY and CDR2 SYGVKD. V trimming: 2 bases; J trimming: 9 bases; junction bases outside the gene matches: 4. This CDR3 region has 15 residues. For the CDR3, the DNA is TGTGCCATCAGTGAGACACTAGCGGGGGGGCGTGAGCAGTTCTTC. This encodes CAISETLAGGREQFF.

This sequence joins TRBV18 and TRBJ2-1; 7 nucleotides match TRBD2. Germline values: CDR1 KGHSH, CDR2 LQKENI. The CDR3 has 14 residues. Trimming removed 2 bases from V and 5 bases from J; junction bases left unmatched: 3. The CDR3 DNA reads TGTGCCAGCTCACCATGGGGGGGTGACAATGAGCAGTTCTTC. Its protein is CASSPWGGDNEQFF. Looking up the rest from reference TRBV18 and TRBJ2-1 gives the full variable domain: NAGVMQNPRHLVRRRGQEARLRCSPMKGHSHVYWYRQLPEEGLKFMVYLQKENIIDESGMPKERFSAEFPKEGPSILRIQQVVRGDSAAYFCASSPWGGDNEQFFGPGTRLTVL.

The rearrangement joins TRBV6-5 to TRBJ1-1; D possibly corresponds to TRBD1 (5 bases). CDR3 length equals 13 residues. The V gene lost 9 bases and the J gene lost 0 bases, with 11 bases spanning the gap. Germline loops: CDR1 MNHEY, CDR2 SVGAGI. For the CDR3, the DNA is TGTGCCAGTAAGGGACTGATGAACACTGAAGCTTTCTTT. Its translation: CASKGLMNTEAFF.

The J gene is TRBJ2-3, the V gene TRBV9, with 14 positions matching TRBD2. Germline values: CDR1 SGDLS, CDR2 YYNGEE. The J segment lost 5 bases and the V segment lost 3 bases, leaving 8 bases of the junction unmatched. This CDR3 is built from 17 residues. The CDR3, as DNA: TGTGCCAGCAGCGCCGCAGGACTAGCGGGGGGAGGAGATACGCAGTATTTT. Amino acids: CASSAAGLAGGGDTQYF.

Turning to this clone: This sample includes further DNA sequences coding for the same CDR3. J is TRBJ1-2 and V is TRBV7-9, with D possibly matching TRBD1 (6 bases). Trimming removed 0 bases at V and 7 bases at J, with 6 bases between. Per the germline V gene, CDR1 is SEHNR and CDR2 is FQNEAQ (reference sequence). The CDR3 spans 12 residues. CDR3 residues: CASSLAGGGYTF. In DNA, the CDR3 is TGTGCCAGCAGCTTAGCAGGGGGTGGCTACACCTTC.

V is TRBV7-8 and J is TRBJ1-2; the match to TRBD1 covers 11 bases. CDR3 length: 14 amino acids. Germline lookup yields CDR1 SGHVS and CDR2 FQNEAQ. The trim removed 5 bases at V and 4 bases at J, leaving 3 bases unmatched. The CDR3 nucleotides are TGTGCCAGCAGCGGACAGGGGGCGGCCTATGGCTACACCTTC. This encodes CASSGQGAAYGYTF.

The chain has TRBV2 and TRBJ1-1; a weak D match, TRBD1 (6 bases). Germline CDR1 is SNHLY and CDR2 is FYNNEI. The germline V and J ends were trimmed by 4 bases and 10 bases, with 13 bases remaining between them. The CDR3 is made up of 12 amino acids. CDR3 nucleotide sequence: TGTGCCAGCAGTGGGGGGCCAAAAGGAGCTTTCTTT. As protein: CASSGGPKGAFF.

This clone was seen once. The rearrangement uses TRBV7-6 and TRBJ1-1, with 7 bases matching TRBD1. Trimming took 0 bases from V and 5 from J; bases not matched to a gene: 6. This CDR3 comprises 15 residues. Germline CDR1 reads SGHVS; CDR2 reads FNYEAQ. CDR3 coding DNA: TGTGCCAGCAGCTTAGCCGGGACAGAAGGGACTGAAGCTTTCTTT. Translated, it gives CASSLAGTEGTEAFF.

The DNA of the CDR3 is TGTGCCAGCAGCGTAGAAACGGGGGGCACAGATACGCAGTATTTT. Translation gives CASSVETGGTDTQYF. This chain links TRBV9 with TRBJ2-3, with a tentative D call TRBD2 (6 bases). V lost 0 bases to trimming and J lost 1 base, with 9 bases between them. Germline V gives CDR1 SGDLS, CDR2 YYNGEE. The CDR3 is 15 amino acids. The variable domain in full, with the rest retrieved from reference TRBV9 and TRBJ2-3, is DSGVTQTPKHLITATGQRVTLRCSPRSGDLSVYWYQQSLDQGLQFLIQYYNGEERAKGNILERFSAQQFPDLHSELNLSSLELGDSALYFCASSVETGGTDTQYFGPGTRLTVL.

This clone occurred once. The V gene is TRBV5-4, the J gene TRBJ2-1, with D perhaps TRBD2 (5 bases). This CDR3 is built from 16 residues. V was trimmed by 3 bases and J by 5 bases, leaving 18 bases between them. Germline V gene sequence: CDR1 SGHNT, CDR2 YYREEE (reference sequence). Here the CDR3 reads CASSSATKLDDNEQFF. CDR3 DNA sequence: TGTGCCAGCAGCTCGGCGACTAAACTCGATGACAATGAGCAGTTCTTC.

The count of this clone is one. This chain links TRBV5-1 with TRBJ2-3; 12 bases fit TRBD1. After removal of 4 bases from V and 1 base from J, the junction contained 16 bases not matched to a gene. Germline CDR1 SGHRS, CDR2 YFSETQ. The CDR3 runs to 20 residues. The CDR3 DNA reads TGCGCCAGCAGCCCACCGAAGACACCGGGACAGGGGGCGGGCACAGATACGCAGTATTTT. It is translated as CASSPPKTPGQGAGTDTQYF.

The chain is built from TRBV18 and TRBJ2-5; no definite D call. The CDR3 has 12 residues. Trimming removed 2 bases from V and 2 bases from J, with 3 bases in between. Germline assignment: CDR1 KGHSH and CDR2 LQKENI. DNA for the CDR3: TGTGCCAGCTCACCATTACAAGAGACCCAGTACTTC. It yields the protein CASSPLQETQYF.

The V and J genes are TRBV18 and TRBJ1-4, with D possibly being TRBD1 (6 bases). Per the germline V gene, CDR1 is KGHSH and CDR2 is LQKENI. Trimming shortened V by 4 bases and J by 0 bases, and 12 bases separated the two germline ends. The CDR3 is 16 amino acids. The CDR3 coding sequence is TGTGCCAGCTCACTGGGACACCCAGCAACTAATGAAAAACTGTTTTTT. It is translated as CASSLGHPATNEKLFF. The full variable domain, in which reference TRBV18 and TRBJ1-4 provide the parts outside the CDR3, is NAGVMQNPRHLVRRRGQEARLRCSPMKGHSHVYWYRQLPEEGLKFMVYLQKENIIDESGMPKERFSAEFPKEGPSILRIQQVVRGDSAAYFCASSLGHPATNEKLFFGSGTQLSVL.

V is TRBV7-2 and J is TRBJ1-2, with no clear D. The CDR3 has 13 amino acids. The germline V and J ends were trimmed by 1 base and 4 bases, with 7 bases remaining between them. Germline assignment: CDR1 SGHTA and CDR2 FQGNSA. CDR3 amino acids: CASSLDGRYGYTF. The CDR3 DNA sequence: TGTGCCAGCAGCTTAGACGGTCGCTATGGCTACACCTTC.

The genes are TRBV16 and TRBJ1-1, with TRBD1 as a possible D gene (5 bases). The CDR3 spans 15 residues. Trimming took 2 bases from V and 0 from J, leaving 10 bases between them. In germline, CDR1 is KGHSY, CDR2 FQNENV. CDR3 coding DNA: TGTGCCAGCAGCCAACGACAGTCCATGAACACTGAAGCTTTCTTT. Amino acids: CASSQRQSMNTEAFF.

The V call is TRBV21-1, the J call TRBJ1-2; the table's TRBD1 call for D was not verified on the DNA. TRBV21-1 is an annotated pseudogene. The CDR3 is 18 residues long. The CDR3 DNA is TGTGCCAGCAGCAATAAAGGGCCTCAAGGGGGCGACAACGAGGGCTACACCTTC. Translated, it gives CASSNKGPQGGDNEGYTF.

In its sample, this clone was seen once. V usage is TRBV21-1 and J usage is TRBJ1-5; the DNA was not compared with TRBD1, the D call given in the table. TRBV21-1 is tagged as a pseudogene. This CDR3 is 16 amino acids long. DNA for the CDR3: TGTGCCAGCAGCATCGAGGGACATGAAGGCAATCAGCCCCAGCATTTT. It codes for CASSIEGHEGNQPQHF.

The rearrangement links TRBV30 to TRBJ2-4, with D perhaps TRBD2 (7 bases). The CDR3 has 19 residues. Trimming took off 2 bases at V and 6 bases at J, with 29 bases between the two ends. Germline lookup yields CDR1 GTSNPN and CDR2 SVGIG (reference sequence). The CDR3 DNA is TGTGCCTGGAGTAAACGGGGGGCCGGGCTAGGCCTGGTTCGAAACATTCAGTACTTC. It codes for CAWSKRGAGLGLVRNIQYF.

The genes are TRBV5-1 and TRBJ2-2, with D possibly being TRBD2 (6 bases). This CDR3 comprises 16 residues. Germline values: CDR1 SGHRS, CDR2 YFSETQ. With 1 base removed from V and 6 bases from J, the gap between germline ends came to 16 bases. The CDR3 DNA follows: TGCGCCAGCAGCTTGCAGGCGGGGACCGGCCCCGGGGAGCTGTTTTTT. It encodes CASSLQAGTGPGELFF.

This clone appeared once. The CDR3, as DNA: TGTGCCAGCAGGGATAGCGGGGGGGCAGAGGATACGCAGTATTTT. Protein sequence: CASRDSGGAEDTQYF. The rearrangement uses TRBV11-2 and TRBJ2-3; 11 positions agree with TRBD2. Germline trimming cut 6 bases from V and 6 bases from J; bases unmatched to any gene: 8. Germline loops: CDR1 SGHAT, CDR2 FQNNGV. CDR3 size: 15 residues.

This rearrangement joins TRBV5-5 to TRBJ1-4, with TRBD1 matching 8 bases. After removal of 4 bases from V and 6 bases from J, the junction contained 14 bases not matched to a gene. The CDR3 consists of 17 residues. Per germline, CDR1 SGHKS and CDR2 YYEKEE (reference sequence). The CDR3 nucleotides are TGTGCCAGCAGCCCCCAAACGGGCAGGGGGCTATATGAAAAACTGTTTTTT. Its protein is CASSPQTGRGLYEKLFF.